The rows below give T cell receptor beta chains drawn from one sample of a study of T cells in Graves' hyperthyroidism and ophthalmopathy. Each CDR3 protein is one row after TCRdb ran MiXCR on the multiplex PCR reads. The sample has about 660,000 distinct CDR3 sequences, over 40% seen once. Input material: peripheral blood or thyroid tissue (not recorded which). The receptors derive from an adult man with Graves' disease, either hyperthyroidism or ophthalmopathy (not recorded which). CDR3s include the opening cysteine and the closing phenylalanine or tryptophan. A D gene is named only where the DNA matches it firmly. Clone size is shown for a subset of rows, as once, few, many or a class of expanded clone.

TRBV7-8,12,.,TRBJ2-7,TRBD2,TGTGCCAGCAGCCCACTAGCGGTCGAGCAGTACTTC,CASSPLAVEQYF
TRBV7-3,14,.,TRBJ1-5,.,TGTGCCAGCAGCATCAGGGGAAGGAATCAGCCCCAGCATTTT,CASSIRGRNQPQHF
TRBV2,17,.,TRBJ1-5,TRBD1,TGTGCCAGCAGCAAACAGGCCGGGACAGTGAGCAATCAGCCCCAGCATTTT,CASSKQAGTVSNQPQHF
TRBV6-1,11,.,TRBJ2-5,.,TGTGCCAGCAGTAGAAAAGAGACCCAGTACTTC,CASSRKETQYF
TRBV29-1,16,many,TRBJ2-7,TRBD1,TGCAGCGTTAGTAATGTTCGGGACAGGGTGCGCCACGAGCAGTACTTC,CSVSNVRDRVRHEQYF
TRBV7-9,12,few,TRBJ1-5,TRBD1,TGTGCCAGCAGCGTACAGGGGGAGCCCCAGCATTTT,CASSVQGEPQHF
TRBV12-3/TRBV12-4,14,.,TRBJ1-1,.,TGTGCCAGCAGCCCCGGGACCTCGAACACTGAAGCTTTCTTT,CASSPGTSNTEAFF
TRBV7-9,16,.,TRBJ2-5,.,TGTGCCAGCAGCCCCTTTTCATTGACCGAGCAAGAGACCCAGTACTTC,CASSPFSLTEQETQYF
TRBV6-5,15,.,TRBJ2-7,.,TGTGCCAGCAGCAACGGTCGGGACTGGTCCTACGAGCAGTACTTC,CASSNGRDWSYEQYF
TRBV6-5,15,.,TRBJ2-7,.,TGTGCCAGCAGTTACTCTGGGTCGGCAGCCTACGAGCAGTACTTC,CASSYSGSAAYEQYF
TRBV2,15,.,TRBJ2-7,TRBD2,TGTGCCAGCAGGGCACTAGCGGGGGCGGAGGGAGAGCAGTACTTC,CASRALAGAEGEQYF
TRBV10-3,13,.,TRBJ1-1,.,TGTGCCATCAGTGAGTCCCTCTTCACTGAAGCTTTCTTT,CAISESLFTEAFF
TRBV2,17,.,TRBJ1-1,.,TGTGCCAGCAGCTTTCGGGGAATGGGCATCGGAAACACTGAAGCTTTCTTT,CASSFRGMGIGNTEAFF
TRBV15,14,.,TRBJ1-2,.,TGTGCCAGCAGCTTAGAGCAGGAGGACTATGGCTACACCTTC,CASSLEQEDYGYTF
TRBV2,14,few,TRBJ1-3,.,TGTGCCAGCAGTGCGGGGGGGTCTGGAAACACCATATATTTT,CASSAGGSGNTIYF
TRBV2,18,.,TRBJ1-1,TRBD1,TGTGCCAGCAGTGCCTCCTGGGGGGCAGGGGGCATGGACACTGAAGCTTTCTTT,CASSASWGAGGMDTEAFF
TRBV7-9,19,.,TRBJ1-2,.,TGTGCCAGCTATAGCGGGAGAGGACACGAGCAGTACTCTAACTATGGCTACACCTTC,CASYSGRGHEQYSNYGYTF
TRBV5-6,15,.,TRBJ2-7,TRBD2,TGTGCCAGCAGCTTGGAACTGGCGGGGGACTACGAGCAGTACTTC,CASSLELAGDYEQYF
TRBV9,14,few,TRBJ1-5,TRBD1,TGTGCCAGCAGCGTAGACAACAGGGGGCAGCCCCAGCATTTT,CASSVDNRGQPQHF
TRBV7-8,15,.,TRBJ1-4,.,TGTGCCAGCAGCTTAGAGGGCAAGGGAAATGAAAAACTGTTTTTT,CASSLEGKGNEKLFF
TRBV7-9,15,.,TRBJ2-5,TRBD2,TGTGCCAGCAGCCCTAGCGGGGGGGCAGAGGAGACCCAGTACTTC,CASSPSGGAEETQYF
TRBV7-6,16,many,TRBJ2-2,TRBD2,TGTGCCAGCAGCTCCCGGACTAGCGCGAACACCGGGGAGCTGTTTTTT,CASSSRTSANTGELFF
TRBV5-1,20,.,TRBJ2-5,TRBD2,TGCGCCAGCAGCTTCATCGGAGGACTAGCGGGAAGAGGTTACGCTGAGACCCAGTACTTC,CASSFIGGLAGRGYAETQYF
TRBV20-1,13,many,TRBJ2-7,.,TGCAGTGCTATTCGGACAGGGAGGGGCGAGCAGTACTTC,CSAIRTGRGEQYF
TRBV15,15,many,TRBJ1-4,.,TGTGCCACCAGCAGAGAATCAGCAACTAATGAAAAACTGTTTTTT,CATSRESATNEKLFF
TRBV15,15,many,TRBJ2-7,TRBD1,TGTGCCACCAGCAGCGTCGGACAGGGGCTCTACGAGCAGTACTTC,CATSSVGQGLYEQYF
TRBV29-1,13,.,TRBJ1-4,.,TGCAGCGTTGAACGATCGGGACATGAAAAACTGTTTTTT,CSVERSGHEKLFF
TRBV2,16,.,TRBJ1-3,TRBD1,TGTGCCAGCACGGGACAGGCGACTGCCGCGGAGGACACCATATATTTT,CASTGQATAAEDTIYF